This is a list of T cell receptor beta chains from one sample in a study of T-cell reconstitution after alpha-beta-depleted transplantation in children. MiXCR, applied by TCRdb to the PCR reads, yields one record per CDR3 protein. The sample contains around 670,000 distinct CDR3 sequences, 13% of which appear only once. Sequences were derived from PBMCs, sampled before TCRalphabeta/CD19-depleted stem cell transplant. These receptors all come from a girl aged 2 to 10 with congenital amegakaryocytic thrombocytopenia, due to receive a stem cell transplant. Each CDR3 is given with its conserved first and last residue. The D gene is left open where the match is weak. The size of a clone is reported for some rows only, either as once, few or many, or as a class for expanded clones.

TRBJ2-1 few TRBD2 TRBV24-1 CATSDLTSGRGNEQFF TGTGCCACCAGTGATTTGACTAGCGGGAGAGGTAATGAGCAGTTCTTC
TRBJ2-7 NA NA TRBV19 CASSMGTNNEQYF TGTGCCAGTAGTATGGGCACGAACAACGAGCAGTACTTC
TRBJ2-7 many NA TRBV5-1 CASSLEGPSSYEQYF TGCGCCAGCAGCTTAGAGGGGCCTAGTTCCTACGAGCAGTACTTC
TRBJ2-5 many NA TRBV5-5 CASSLGNGETQYF TGTGCCAGCAGCTTAGGTAACGGGGAGACCCAGTACTTC
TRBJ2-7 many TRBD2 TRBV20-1 CSAPETSGMTYEQYF TGCAGTGCACCTGAAACTAGCGGGATGACCTACGAGCAGTACTTC
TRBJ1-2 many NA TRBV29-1 CSVEEATGGGYTF TGCAGCGTTGAAGAGGCGACCGGGGGTGGCTACACCTTC
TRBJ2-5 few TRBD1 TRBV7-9 CASSLETGAHQETQYF TGTGCCAGCAGCTTAGAGACAGGGGCCCACCAAGAGACCCAGTACTTC
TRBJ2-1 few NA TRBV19 CASSRPGHKYNEQFF TGTGCCAGTAGTCGACCGGGACATAAATACAATGAGCAGTTCTTC
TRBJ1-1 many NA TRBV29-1 CSVDRGGTEAFF TGCAGCGTTGACAGGGGAGGGACTGAAGCTTTCTTT
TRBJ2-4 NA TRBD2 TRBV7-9 CASSPPGGNIQYF TGTGCCAGCAGCCCCCCGGGAGGAAACATTCAGTACTTC
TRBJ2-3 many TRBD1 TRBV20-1 CSARDRGLPDTQYF TGCAGTGCTAGGGACAGGGGTCTCCCAGATACGCAGTATTTT
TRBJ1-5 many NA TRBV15 CATSREAAYSNQPQHF TGTGCCACCAGCAGAGAGGCAGCTTATAGCAATCAGCCCCAGCATTTT
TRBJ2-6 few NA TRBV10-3 CAIGTGALFAGANVLTF TGTGCCATCGGGACGGGAGCCCTTTTCGCTGGGGCCAACGTCCTGACTTTC
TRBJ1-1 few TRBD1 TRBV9 CASSVGTGPNTEAFF TGTGCCAGCAGCGTAGGGACAGGGCCGAACACTGAAGCTTTCTTT
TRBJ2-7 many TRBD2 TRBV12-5 CASGSAPSGDYYEQYF TGTGCTAGTGGTTCCGCTCCTAGCGGTGACTACTACGAGCAGTACTTC
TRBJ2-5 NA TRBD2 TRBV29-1 CSVEGLAGETQYF TGCAGCGTTGAGGGACTAGCAGGGGAGACCCAGTACTTC
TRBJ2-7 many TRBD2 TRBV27 CASSPGVAGVYEQYF TGTGCCAGCAGTCCTGGGGTAGCGGGAGTTTACGAGCAGTACTTC
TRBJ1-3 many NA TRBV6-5 CASSYSRAATESSGNTIYF TGTGCCAGCAGTTACTCCAGGGCAGCCACGGAAAGCTCTGGAAACACCATATATTTT
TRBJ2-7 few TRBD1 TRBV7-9 CASSPNRGSIDEQYF TGTGCCAGCAGCCCCAACAGGGGGTCAATTGACGAGCAGTACTTC
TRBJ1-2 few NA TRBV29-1 CSVDAGSHGYTF TGCAGCGTTGATGCGGGGAGCCATGGCTACACCTTC
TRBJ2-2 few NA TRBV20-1 CSAQRDGGTGELFF TGCAGTGCCCAAAGGGACGGGGGCACCGGGGAGCTGTTTTTT
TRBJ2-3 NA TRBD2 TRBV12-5 CASGLRLIAGVKDTQYF TGTGCTAGTGGTTTGAGGTTAATAGCGGGAGTAAAAGATACGCAGTATTTT
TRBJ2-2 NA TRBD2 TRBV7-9 CASSFPTLREGGELFF TGTGCCAGCAGCTTCCCGACTTTGCGGGAGGGCGGGGAGCTGTTTTTT
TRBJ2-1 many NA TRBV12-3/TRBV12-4 CASTPESRISRNNEQFF TGTGCCAGCACTCCCGAATCTAGGATCAGTCGGAACAATGAGCAGTTCTTC
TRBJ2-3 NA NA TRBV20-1 CSALSGRLTDTQYF TGCAGTGCTCTTAGCGGAAGACTCACAGATACGCAGTATTTT
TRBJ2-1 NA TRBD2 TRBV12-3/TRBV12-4 CASTRGGGRAYNEQFF TGTGCCAGCACCCGGGGTGGCGGGAGGGCCTACAATGAGCAGTTCTTC
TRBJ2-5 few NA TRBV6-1 CATKGLQQETQYF TGTGCCACCAAGGGGCTTCAGCAAGAGACCCAGTACTTC
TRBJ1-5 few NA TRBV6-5 CASSFRVLQPQHF TGTGCCAGCAGTTTTCGGGTCTTGCAGCCCCAGCATTTT
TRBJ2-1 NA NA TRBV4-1 CASSQAPNEQFF TGCGCCAGCAGCCAAGCGCCCAATGAGCAGTTCTTC
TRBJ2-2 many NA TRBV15 CATSHVNTNTGELFF TGTGCCACCAGCCACGTTAATACGAACACCGGGGAGCTGTTTTTT
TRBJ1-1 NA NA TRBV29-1 CSVENWGVNTEAFF TGCAGCGTTGAGAATTGGGGGGTGAACACTGAAGCTTTCTTT
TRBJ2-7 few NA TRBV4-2 CASSRFRLIPTSSTSGEQYF NA
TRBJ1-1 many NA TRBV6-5 CASSYSAVTEAFF TGTGCCAGCAGTTACTCCGCGGTGACTGAAGCTTTCTTT
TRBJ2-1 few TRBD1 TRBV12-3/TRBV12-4 CASSLYLAATGGNEQFF TGTGCCAGCAGTTTATACCTCGCAGCAACAGGGGGCAATGAGCAGTTCTTC
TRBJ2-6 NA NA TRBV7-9 CASSYRENSGANVLTF TGTGCCAGCAGCTACAGGGAAAACTCTGGGGCCAACGTCCTGACTTTC
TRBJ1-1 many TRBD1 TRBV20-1 CSADRGGAEAFF TGCAGTGCTGACAGGGGAGGTGCTGAAGCTTTCTTT
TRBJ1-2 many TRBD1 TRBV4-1 CASSQRQGDYGYTF TGCGCCAGCAGCCAAAGACAGGGGGACTATGGCTACACCTTC
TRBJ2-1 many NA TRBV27 CASSKQGGAYNEQFF TGTGCCAGCAGTAAACAAGGGGGAGCCTACAATGAGCAGTTCTTC
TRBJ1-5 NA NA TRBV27 CASGSSNQPQHF TGTGCCAGCGGTTCGAGCAATCAGCCCCAGCATTTT
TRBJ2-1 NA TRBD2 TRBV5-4 CASRRTSVYNEQFF TGTGCCAGCAGGCGGACTAGCGTCTACAATGAGCAGTTCTTC
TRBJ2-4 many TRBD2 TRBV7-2 CASSLAVAGVLGSAKNIQYF TGTGCCAGCAGCTTAGCGGTAGCGGGAGTTCTTGGTTCCGCCAAAAACATTCAGTACTTC
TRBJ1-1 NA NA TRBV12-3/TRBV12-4 CASTLDGGGTTEAFF TGTGCCAGCACCTTGGACGGGGGGGGGACCACTGAAGCTTTCTTT
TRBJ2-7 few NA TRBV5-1 CASAHIIGGPYEQYF TGCGCCAGCGCGCACATTATAGGGGGGCCCTACGAGCAGTACTTC
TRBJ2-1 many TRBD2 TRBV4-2 CASSQVDGRAHNEQFF TGTGCCAGCAGCCAAGTGGACGGGAGGGCCCACAATGAGCAGTTCTTC
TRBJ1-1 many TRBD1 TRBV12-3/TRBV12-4 CASTRQGVNTEAFF TGTGCCAGCACCCGACAGGGAGTGAACACTGAAGCTTTCTTT
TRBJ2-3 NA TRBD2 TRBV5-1 CASSMTSGSTDTQYF TGCGCCAGCAGCATGACTAGCGGGAGTACAGATACGCAGTATTTT
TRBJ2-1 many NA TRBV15 CATSSLTTPGTSDNEQFF TGTGCCACCAGCAGTCTCACTACCCCTGGGACTTCGGACAATGAGCAGTTCTTC
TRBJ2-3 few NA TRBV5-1 CASSSGLLRTDTQYF TGCGCCAGCAGCTCGGGACTCCTACGCACAGATACGCAGTATTTT
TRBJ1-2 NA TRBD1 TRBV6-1 CASTSFTGQGGGYTF TGTGCCAGCACCTCCTTCACGGGGCAGGGGGGTGGCTACACCTTC
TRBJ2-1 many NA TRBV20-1 CSAVGQFDEQFF TGCAGTGCCGTAGGCCAATTCGATGAGCAGTTCTTC
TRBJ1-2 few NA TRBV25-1 CASSALQERYGYTF TGTGCCAGCAGTGCACTGCAAGAGAGGTATGGCTACACCTTC
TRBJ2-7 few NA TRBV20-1 CSARDRPTGPYEQYF TGCAGTGCTAGAGATCGGCCGACAGGCCCCTACGAGCAGTACTTC
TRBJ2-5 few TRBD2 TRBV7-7 CASSTGLAGMETQYF TGTGCCAGCAGCACGGGACTAGCGGGAATGGAGACCCAGTACTTC
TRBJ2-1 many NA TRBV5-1 CASSLWGDEQFF TGCGCCAGCAGCTTGTGGGGGGATGAGCAGTTCTTC
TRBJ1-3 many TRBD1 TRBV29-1 CSVSPTGAGNTIYF TGCAGCGTTTCCCCCACAGGGGCTGGAAACACCATATATTTT
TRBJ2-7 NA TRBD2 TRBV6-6 CASRQLAFEQYF TGTGCCAGCAGGCAACTAGCGTTCGAGCAGTACTTC
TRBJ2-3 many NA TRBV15 CATSMSSSDTQYF TGTGCCACCAGCATGTCGAGTTCAGATACGCAGTATTTT
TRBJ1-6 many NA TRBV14 CASSQVGASPLHF TGTGCCAGCAGCCAAGTCGGAGCTTCACCCCTCCACTTT
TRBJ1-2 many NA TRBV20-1 CSARGEVYTF TGCAGTGCTAGAGGAGAGGTCTACACCTTC
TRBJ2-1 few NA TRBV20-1 CSAAQGRSATYNEQFF TGCAGTGCCGCCCAGGGGCGGAGCGCCACCTACAATGAGCAGTTCTTC